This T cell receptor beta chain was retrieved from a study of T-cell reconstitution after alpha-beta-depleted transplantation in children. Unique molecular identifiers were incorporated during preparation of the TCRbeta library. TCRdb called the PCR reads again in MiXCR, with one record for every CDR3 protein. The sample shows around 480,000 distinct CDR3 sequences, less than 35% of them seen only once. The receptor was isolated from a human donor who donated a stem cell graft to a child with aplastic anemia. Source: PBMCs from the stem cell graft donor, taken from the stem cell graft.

CDR3 loop: CSASSGDSATKQYV. CDR3 DNA sequence: TGCAGTGCTAGCTCAGGGGATTCCGCTACGAAGCAGTACGTC. J is TRBJ2-7 and V is TRBV20-1, with D possibly matching TRBD1 (6 bases). Germline-derived CDR1 and CDR2 are DFQATT and SNEGSKA (reference sequence). Trimming pared 3 bases from V and 8 bases from J, leaving 20 bases between. This CDR3 has 14 amino acids.